This T cell receptor beta chain was documented in a study of identical twins. Whole-study results and caveats: Potential partial confounding of zero-insertion analyses by invariant MAIT and iNKT cells was noted. In monozygotic twins, models underestimated the sharing of out-of-frame TCR alpha.

Healthy Caucasians were all of the donors. One entry per CDR3 protein results from TCRdb running MiXCR on the 5' RACE reads. The profile shows some 190,000 distinct CDR3 sequences, about a sixth of them singletons. The trim removed 5 bases at V and 7 bases at J, leaving 16 bases unmatched. The CDR3 is 17 residues long. This clonotype showed up just a few times. The antigen is unknown. These same records also appear under a second study, on T cells expressing NK-cell markers. That study adds: The CD3+CD56-NKG2C+ fraction was also led by these clonotypes in a handful of donors.

Sequenced: CD8+ T cells sorted from blood. The TCR sequence derives from a woman aged 18 to 35 in good health. The J gene is TRBJ1-5, the V gene TRBV12-3 or TRBV12-4; TRBD1 matches at 8 bases. DNA of the CDR3: TGTGCCAGCAGTGGGGGGGATCGGGACAGGTTTGAGCAGCCCCAGCATTTT. Residues: CASSGGDRDRFEQPQHF.